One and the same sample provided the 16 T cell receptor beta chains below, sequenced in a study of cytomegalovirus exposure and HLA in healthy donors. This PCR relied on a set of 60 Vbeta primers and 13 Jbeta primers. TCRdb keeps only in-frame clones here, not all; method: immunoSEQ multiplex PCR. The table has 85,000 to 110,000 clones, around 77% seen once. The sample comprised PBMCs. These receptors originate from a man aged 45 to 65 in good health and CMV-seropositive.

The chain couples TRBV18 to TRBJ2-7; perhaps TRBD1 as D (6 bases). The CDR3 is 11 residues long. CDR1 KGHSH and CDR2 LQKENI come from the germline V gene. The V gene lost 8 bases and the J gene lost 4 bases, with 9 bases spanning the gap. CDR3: CASRDNYEQYF. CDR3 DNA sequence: TGTGCCAGCCGGGACAATTACGAGCAGTACTTC.

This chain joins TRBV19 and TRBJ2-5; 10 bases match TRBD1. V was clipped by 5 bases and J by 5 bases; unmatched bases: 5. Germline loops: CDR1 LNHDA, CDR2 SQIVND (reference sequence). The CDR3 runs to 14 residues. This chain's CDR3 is CASSLGQGVETQYF. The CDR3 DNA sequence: TGTGCCAGTAGTCTCGGACAGGGGGTTGAGACCCAGTACTTC.

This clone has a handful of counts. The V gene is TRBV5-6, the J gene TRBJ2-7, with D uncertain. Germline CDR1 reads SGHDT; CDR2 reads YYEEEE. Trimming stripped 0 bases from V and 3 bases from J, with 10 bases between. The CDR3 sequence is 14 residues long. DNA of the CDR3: TGTGCCAGCAGCTTGGGAAGGTGGAGCTACGAGCAGTACTTC. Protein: CASSLGRWSYEQYF.

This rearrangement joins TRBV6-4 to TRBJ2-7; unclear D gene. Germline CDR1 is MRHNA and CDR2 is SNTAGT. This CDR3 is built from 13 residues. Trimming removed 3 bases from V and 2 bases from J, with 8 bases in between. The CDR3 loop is CASSEVYTYEQYF. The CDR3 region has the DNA TGTGCCAGCAGTGAAGTGTACACCTACGAGCAGTACTTC.

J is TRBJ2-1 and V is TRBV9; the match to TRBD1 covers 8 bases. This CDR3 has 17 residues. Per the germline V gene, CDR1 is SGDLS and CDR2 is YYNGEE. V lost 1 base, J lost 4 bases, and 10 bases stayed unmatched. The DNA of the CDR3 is TGTGCCAGCAGCGTACTACCGGGACAGGCCCGGTACAATGAGCAGTTCTTC. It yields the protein CASSVLPGQARYNEQFF.

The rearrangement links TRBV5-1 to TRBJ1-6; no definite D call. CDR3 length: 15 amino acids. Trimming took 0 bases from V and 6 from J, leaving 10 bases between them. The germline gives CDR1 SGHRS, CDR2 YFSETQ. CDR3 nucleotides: TGCGCCAGCAGCTTGGACGGGTTTTCTAATTCACCCCTCCACTTT. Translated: CASSLDGFSNSPLHF. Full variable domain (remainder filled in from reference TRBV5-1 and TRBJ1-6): KAGVTQTPRYLIKTRGQQVTLSCSPISGHRSVSWYQQTPGQGLQFLFEYFSETQRNKGNFPGRFSGRQFSNSRSEMNVSTLELGDSALYLCASSLDGFSNSPLHFGNGTRLTVT.

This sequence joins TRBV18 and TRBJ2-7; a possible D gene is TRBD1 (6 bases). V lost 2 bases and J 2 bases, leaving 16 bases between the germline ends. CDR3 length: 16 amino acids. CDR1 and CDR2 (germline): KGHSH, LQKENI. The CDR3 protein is CASSPKSSGHPYEQYF. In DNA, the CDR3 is TGTGCCAGCTCACCAAAGAGTTCGGGACACCCCTACGAGCAGTACTTC.

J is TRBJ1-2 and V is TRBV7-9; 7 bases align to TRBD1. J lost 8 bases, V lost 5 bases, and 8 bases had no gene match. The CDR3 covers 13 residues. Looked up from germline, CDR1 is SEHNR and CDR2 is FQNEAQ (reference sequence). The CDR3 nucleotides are TGTGCCAGCAGCCACGGACAGGAGCGCGGCTACACCTTC. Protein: CASSHGQERGYTF.

In DNA form, the CDR3 reads TGTGCCAGCAGTTACTCCTCTAGCGGGGCCTACGAGCAGTACTTC. It is translated as CASSYSSSGAYEQYF. The gene calls are TRBV6-5 and TRBJ2-7, with 9 bases that match TRBD2. The ends lost 0 bases at V and 2 bases at J; junction bases unmatched: 2. Germline V CDR1 and CDR2: MNHEY, SVGAGI. The CDR3 runs to 15 residues.

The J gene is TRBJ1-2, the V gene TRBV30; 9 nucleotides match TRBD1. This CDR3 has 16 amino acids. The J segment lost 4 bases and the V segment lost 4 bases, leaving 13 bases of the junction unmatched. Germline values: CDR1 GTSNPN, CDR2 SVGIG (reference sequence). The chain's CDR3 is CAWTLRDRAFPYGYTF. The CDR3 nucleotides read TGTGCCTGGACTTTAAGGGACAGGGCGTTCCCCTATGGCTACACCTTC.

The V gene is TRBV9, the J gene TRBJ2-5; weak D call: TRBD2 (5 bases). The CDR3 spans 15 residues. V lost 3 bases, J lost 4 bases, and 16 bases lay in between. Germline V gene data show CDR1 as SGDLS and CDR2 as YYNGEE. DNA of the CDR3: TGTGCCAGCAGCGCCCCTATCCGAGAGGGAGAGACCCAGTACTTC. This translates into CASSAPIREGETQYF.

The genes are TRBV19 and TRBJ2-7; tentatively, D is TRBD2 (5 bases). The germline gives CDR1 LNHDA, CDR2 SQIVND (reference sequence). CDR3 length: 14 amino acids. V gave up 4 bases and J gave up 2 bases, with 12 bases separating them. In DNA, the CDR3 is TGTGCCAGTAGTACTCGGGGATCCGCCTACGAGCAGTACTTC. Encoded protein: CASSTRGSAYEQYF.

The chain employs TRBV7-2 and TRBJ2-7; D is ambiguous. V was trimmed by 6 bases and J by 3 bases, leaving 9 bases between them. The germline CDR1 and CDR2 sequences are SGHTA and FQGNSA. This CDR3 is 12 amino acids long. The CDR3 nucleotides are TGTGCCAGCAGTCCGACAAACTACGAGCAGTACTTC. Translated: CASSPTNYEQYF.

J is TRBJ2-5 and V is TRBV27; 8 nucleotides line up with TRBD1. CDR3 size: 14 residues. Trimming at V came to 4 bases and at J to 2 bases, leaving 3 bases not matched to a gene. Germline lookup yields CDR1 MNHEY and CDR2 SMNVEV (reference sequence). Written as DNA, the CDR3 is TGTGCCAGCAGTTCAAGACAGGGGCAAGAGACCCAGTACTTC. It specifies CASSSRQGQETQYF.

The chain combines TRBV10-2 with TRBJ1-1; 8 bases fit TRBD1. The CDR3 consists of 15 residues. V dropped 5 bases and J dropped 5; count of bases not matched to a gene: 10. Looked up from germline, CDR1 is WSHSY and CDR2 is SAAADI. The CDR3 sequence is CASSQTGGEGTEAFF. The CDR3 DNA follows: TGCGCCAGCAGTCAAACAGGGGGAGAAGGAACTGAAGCTTTCTTT.

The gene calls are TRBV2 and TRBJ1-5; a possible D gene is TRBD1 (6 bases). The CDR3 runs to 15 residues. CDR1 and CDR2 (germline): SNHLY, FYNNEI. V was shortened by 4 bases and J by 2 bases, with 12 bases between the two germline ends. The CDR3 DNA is TGTGCCAGCAGTGGGGGGCGAACTGGCAATCAGCCCCAGCATTTT. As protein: CASSGGRTGNQPQHF.